This TCR beta chain was sequenced in a study of vaccination effects on CD4 cells after COVID-19. Study-level results: There was marked clonal contraction among infection- and vaccine-induced clones late after vaccination.

TCRdb's copy holds only in-frame clones and misses some; the assay was immunoSEQ multiplex PCR. Found here are under 80,000 clones, roughly four fifths of them singletons; the top ten hold roughly 1.8%. The sample holds one count of this clone. The target antigen is unknown. Before sequencing, viral peptide pools were used by the ViraFEST assay to expand antigen-specific CD4+ T cells. Cultured cells yielded isolated CD4+ T cells after around 10 days. None of the vaccinated had previously contracted SARS-CoV-2, and their nucleocapsid antibodies tested negative. This specimen consisted of CD4+ T cells from PBMCs cultured with HCoV-229E spike peptides, obtained before COVID-19 vaccination. The TCR comes from a human donor who received a COVID-19 vaccine.

CDR3 amino acids: CASSFSLGTQYF. CDR3 DNA sequence: TGTGCCAGCAGCTTCTCCCTCGGGACCCAGTACTTC. The chain links TRBV7-2 to TRBJ2-5; D remains unclear. With 3 bases removed from V and 7 bases from J, the gap between germline ends came to 9 bases. Germline CDR1 reads SGHTA; CDR2 reads FQGNSA. The CDR3 is 12 residues long.